Following are 14 T cell receptor beta chains from one sample sequenced in a study of beta chain features in type 1 diabetes. Study results and limitations: A moderate, significant TCRB CDR3 shortening appeared in type 1 diabetes across four CD4+ subsets.

Their specific antigens are unknown. Expressed TCRB transcripts were sequenced, since all the RNA that had been isolated was reverse transcribed. Libraries were prepared by immunoSEQ multiplex PCR; TCRdb keeps only in-frame clonotypes and omits some of them. Here the sample spans 600,000 to 750,000 clones, around 12% being singletons. Source material: naive CD4+ T cells from blood. These receptors originate from a man under 40 with type 1 diabetes.

This clone was seen a few times. The rearrangement joins TRBV29-1 to TRBJ1-5, with D uncertain. The length of the CDR3 is 14 residues. The ends were cut back, 4 bases at V and 0 bases at J, with 10 bases in the middle. From germline, CDR1 is SQVTM and CDR2 ANQGSEA. This CDR3 is CSVVSLYSNQPQHF. The CDR3 DNA is TGCAGCGTTGTTTCCCTTTATAGCAATCAGCCCCAGCATTTT.

This clone appeared a few times. This rearrangement joins TRBV7-9 to TRBJ1-3; tentatively, D is TRBD1 (5 bases). CDR1 and CDR2 from the germline V gene are SEHNR and FQNEAQ (reference sequence). The CDR3 contains 14 residues. Trimming removed 2 bases at V and 3 bases at J, with 8 bases between. CDR3 bases: TGTGCCAGCAGCTTACCAGGGATTGGAAACACCATATATTTT. Translating it yields CASSLPGIGNTIYF.

V and J are TRBV7-2 and TRBJ1-6; 9 bases are shared with TRBD1. CDR1 and CDR2 from the germline V gene are SGHTA and FQGNSA. V lost 4 bases to trimming and J lost 9 bases; unmatched junction nucleotides: 7. CDR3 length equals 15 residues. This CDR3 is CASSSLGTGFSPLHF. Written as DNA, the CDR3 is TGTGCCAGCAGCTCGCTCGGGACAGGGTTTTCACCCCTCCACTTT. The full variable domain, in which reference TRBV7-2 and TRBJ1-6 provide the parts outside the CDR3, is GAGVSQSPSNKVTEKGKDVELRCDPISGHTALYWYRQSLGQGLEFLIYFQGNSAPDKSGLPSDRFSAERTGGSVSTLTIQRTQQEDSAVYLCASSSLGTGFSPLHFGNGTRLTVT.

This clone turned up a few times. This sequence joins TRBV30 and TRBJ2-2; D may be TRBD2 (5 bases). The CDR3 is made up of 14 amino acids. The V end was cut by 5 bases, the J end by 3 bases, with 13 bases between. CDR1 and CDR2 (germline): GTSNPN, SVGIG (reference sequence). CDR3 region: CAWRGSSDTGELFF. Written as DNA, the CDR3 is TGTGCCTGGCGGGGTTCAAGCGACACCGGGGAGCTGTTTTTT.

Comment on this clone: Other DNA sequences within the sample encode an identical CDR3. This chain connects TRBV7-2 to TRBJ2-3, with D unresolved. Germline V gene data show CDR1 as SGHTA and CDR2 as FQGNSA. V was clipped by 1 base and J by 0 bases, with 8 bases between them. This CDR3 is built from 15 residues. The CDR3 here is CASSLGHSSTDTQYF. CDR3 coding DNA: TGTGCCAGCAGCTTAGGACACTCTAGCACAGATACGCAGTATTTT.

This clone was recorded at least ten times. J is TRBJ1-2 and V is TRBV7-9; possible D gene TRBD1, 5 bases. V lost 0 bases and J lost 6, with 8 bases in between. This CDR3 spans 13 amino acids. Germline V gene lookup returns CDR1 SEHNR and CDR2 FQNEAQ (reference sequence). CDR3 DNA: TGTGCCAGCAGCTTAGCCTCAGGGAATGGCTACACCTTC. Its translation: CASSLASGNGYTF.

V usage is TRBV7-9 and J usage is TRBJ2-1, with TRBD1 matching 9 bases. Germline V gives CDR1 SEHNR, CDR2 FQNEAQ (reference sequence). The V segment lost 0 bases and the J segment 3 bases; nucleotides outside the gene matches: 0. The CDR3 runs to 15 residues. The CDR3 DNA follows: TGTGCCAGCAGCTTAGCGGGACAGGGCTACAATGAGCAGTTCTTC. Protein product: CASSLAGQGYNEQFF.

This clone was recorded a few times. The chain has TRBV9 and TRBJ1-1, with a possible D match to TRBD1 (5 bases). The CDR3 is made up of 13 amino acids. Per the germline V gene, CDR1 is SGDLS and CDR2 is YYNGEE. V was cut by 5 bases and J by 1 base, with 9 bases left in between. The CDR3 is CASRGAGNTEAFF. The CDR3 nucleotides read TGTGCCAGCAGAGGGGCAGGGAACACTGAAGCTTTCTTT.

The CDR3: CASSPGKGQGGVTNTEAFF. The DNA of the CDR3 is TGTGCCAGCTCACCCGGGAAGGGACAGGGGGGTGTTACGAACACTGAAGCTTTCTTT. The genes are TRBV6-4 and TRBJ1-1, with 11 bases matching TRBD1. V shed 8 bases and J 1 base; nucleotides not matched to a gene: 18. Germline-derived CDR1 and CDR2 are MRHNA and SNTAGT. The CDR3 runs 19 residues.

In DNA form, the CDR3 reads TGTGCCAGCTCACCTCCAGGGGTGGGAGGCTATGGCTACACCTTC. Its protein is CASSPPGVGGYGYTF. This rearrangement joins TRBV18 to TRBJ1-2; D perhaps matches TRBD1 (6 bases). Germline V CDR1 and CDR2: KGHSH, LQKENI. The CDR3 has 15 amino acids. Trimming cost V 3 bases and J 4 bases, with 15 bases left between them.

J is TRBJ2-5 and V is TRBV7-2; D is unresolved. CDR1 is SGHTA, CDR2 FQGNSA, per germline. The CDR3 contains 13 residues. Trimming took off 2 bases at V and 4 bases at J, with 8 bases between the two ends. The CDR3 reads CASSLMVRETQYF. CDR3 bases: TGTGCCAGCAGCTTAATGGTTCGAGAGACCCAGTACTTC.

Note on this clone: This specimen includes other DNA sequences encoding the same CDR3. V gene TRBV14 combines with J gene TRBJ1-2, with unresolved D. Per germline, CDR1 SGHDN and CDR2 FVKESK. Trimming stripped 0 bases from V and 5 bases from J, with 7 bases between. The CDR3 has 13 amino acids. The CDR3 DNA follows: TGTGCCAGCAGCCAAGACTTCGATTATGGCTACACCTTC. It is translated as CASSQDFDYGYTF.

In regard to this clone: The same CDR3 is also encoded by other DNA sequences in this sample. V is TRBV6-5 and J is TRBJ2-7, with D possibly being TRBD1 (6 bases). Germline lookup yields CDR1 MNHEY and CDR2 SVGAGI. There are 14 residues in the CDR3. Trimming took 2 bases from V and 3 from J, leaving 11 bases between them. The CDR3 loop is CASSYRGQDYEQYF. CDR3 in DNA: TGTGCCAGCAGTTACAGGGGACAAGACTACGAGCAGTACTTC.

The chain has TRBV7-3 and TRBJ1-2, with D possibly matching TRBD1 (5 bases). Germline V gene sequence: CDR1 SGHTA, CDR2 FQGTGA. V was shortened by 5 bases and J by 8 bases, with 24 bases between the two germline ends. CDR3 length equals 16 residues. For the CDR3, the DNA is TGTGCCAGCAGCGAGGGGCTTGGGTATGGCCCCGGGGGCTACACCTTC. This sequence encodes CASSEGLGYGPGGYTF.